These 8 T cell receptor beta chains came from one sample sequenced in a study of shared clonotypes between healthy human individuals. The protocol was immunoSEQ multiplex PCR, while the TCRdb copy is restricted to in-frame clones and leaves out a portion. Among 2,100,000 or so clones, approximately 94% were seen once, and the ten largest hold about 0.13%. The sample consisted of naive CD4+ T cells sorted from blood. Documented subset: CD45RA+ positively selected. The source of these receptors is a man aged 18 to 29 in good health.

The rearrangement joins TRBV7-2 to TRBJ2-1, with D maybe TRBD2 (5 bases). In germline, CDR1 is SGHTA, CDR2 FQGNSA. The CDR3 loop spans 14 amino acids. The V gene lost 5 bases and the J gene lost 11 bases, with 19 bases spanning the gap. The CDR3 spells CASSPRANPGKQFF. The CDR3 DNA is TGTGCCAGCAGCCCCCGCGCAAATCCGGGAAAGCAGTTCTTC.

As for this clone: In the same sample, other DNA sequences code for this CDR3. The rearrangement uses TRBV18 and TRBJ2-3, with D unresolved. V lost 3 bases and J lost 4, with 8 bases in between. The CDR3 spans 13 residues. Germline V gives CDR1 KGHSH, CDR2 LQKENI. Written as DNA, the CDR3 is TGTGCCAGCTCACCGTCAGGTGCAGATACGCAGTATTTT. It is translated as CASSPSGADTQYF.

The chain joins TRBV11-2 to TRBJ2-1; D ambiguous. The CDR3 runs 14 residues. CDR1 SGHAT and CDR2 FQNNGV come from the germline V gene. Trimming stripped 1 base from V and 4 bases from J, with 8 bases between. CDR3 DNA: TGTGCCAGCAGCTTAGTCCCCCCATACAATGAGCAGTTCTTC. Translation: CASSLVPPYNEQFF.

The V and J genes are TRBV27 and TRBJ1-1; 7 nucleotides align to TRBD1. The CDR3 is made up of 12 amino acids. Germline CDR1 is MNHEY and CDR2 is SMNVEV (reference sequence). J lost 12 bases, V lost 5 bases, and 9 bases had no gene match. CDR3: CASSIAQGVPFF. CDR3 sequence (DNA): TGTGCCAGCAGTATCGCCCAGGGGGTTCCTTTCTTT.

This clone was observed a single time. CDR3 region: CASSLSGRVGETQYF. CDR3 sequence (DNA): TGTGCCAGCAGCTTAAGTGGACGGGTGGGAGAGACCCAGTACTTC. The chain uses TRBV7-2 and TRBJ2-5, with D hard to call. The germline gives CDR1 SGHTA, CDR2 FQGNSA. This CDR3 is 15 amino acids long. V was trimmed by 2 bases and J by 4 bases, leaving 14 bases between them.

The V gene is TRBV19, the J gene TRBJ2-5; D ambiguous. Germline assignment: CDR1 LNHDA and CDR2 SQIVND (reference sequence). The V end was cut by 4 bases, the J end by 5 bases, with 5 bases between. The length of the CDR3 is 11 residues. For the CDR3, the DNA is TGTGCCAGTAGTAACGCGGAGACCCAGTACTTC. Protein: CASSNAETQYF.

With regard to this clone: Other DNA sequences in this specimen translate into the identical CDR3. The CDR3 coding sequence is TGTGCCAGCAGCTCTTACACCGGGGAGCTGTTTTTT. The encoded protein is CASSSYTGELFF. This chain uses TRBV7-3 with TRBJ2-2; D is undetermined. The CDR3 length is 12 residues. Trimming removed 4 bases from V and 3 bases from J, with 3 bases in between. From germline, CDR1 is SGHTA and CDR2 FQGTGA.

Turning to this clone: This specimen includes other DNA sequences encoding the same CDR3. The chain recombines TRBV5-8 with TRBJ1-1; D gene uncertain. The CDR3 loop spans 13 amino acids. Germline V gene sequence: CDR1 SGHTS, CDR2 YDEGEE. Trimming removed 2 bases from V and 1 base from J, with 6 bases in between. The CDR3 nucleotides are TGTGCCAGCAGCTTAACCGGGAACACTGAAGCTTTCTTT. Translation: CASSLTGNTEAFF.